This T cell receptor (beta chain) was sequenced during a study of blood T cell repertoires in COVID-19. V lost 9 bases and J lost 3, with 18 bases in between. The CDR3 consists of 15 residues. Germline CDR1 is LNHDA and CDR2 is SQIVND (reference sequence). The method was immunoSEQ multiplex PCR; TCRdb's version includes in-frame clones alone and lacks a portion of them. Counted here are 390,000 or so clones, 89% occurring once; the ten biggest clones make up around 3%. The receptor was derived from a woman between 25 and 40 years old with COVID-19, enrolled during active disease. V and J are TRBV19 and TRBJ2-1; D might be TRBD2 (7 bases). The sequencing sample was made of peripheral blood. The CDR3 loop is CARPRGGGSYNEQFF. CDR3 DNA: TGTGCCAGACCGAGGGGGGGAGGGAGCTACAATGAGCAGTTCTTC.